Given below is one TCR beta chain in context. The V gene end was trimmed by 3 bases and the J gene end by 4 bases; junction bases not matched to a gene: 5. The CDR3 loop spans 14 amino acids. Germline CDR1 and CDR2: MNHEY and SMNVEV (reference sequence). This specimen comes from a study of blood T cell repertoires in COVID-19. Study in general: In Cohort 3, a recovered donor had either two negative PCRs, clearance, or symptom resolution.

In the authors' methods: Amplification with reference gene primers provided the estimates of nucleated cell counts. TCRdb's copy holds only in-frame clones and misses some; the assay was immunoSEQ multiplex PCR. From that table come the V and J calls and clone size; the DNA was used to work out D and trimming. The data contain 250,000 to 350,000 clones, approximately 90% of them singletons. V usage is TRBV27 and J usage is TRBJ1-2; 7 bases map to TRBD1. The clonotype comes from a woman aged 55-69 years in a cohort exposed to, infected with or recovered from COVID-19 (not recorded which). Specimen: PBMCs or T cells enriched from blood (not recorded which). CDR3 coding DNA: TGTGCCAGCAGTTTGGGGGGACAGCCCTATGGCTACACCTTC. Its translation: CASSLGGQPYGYTF.